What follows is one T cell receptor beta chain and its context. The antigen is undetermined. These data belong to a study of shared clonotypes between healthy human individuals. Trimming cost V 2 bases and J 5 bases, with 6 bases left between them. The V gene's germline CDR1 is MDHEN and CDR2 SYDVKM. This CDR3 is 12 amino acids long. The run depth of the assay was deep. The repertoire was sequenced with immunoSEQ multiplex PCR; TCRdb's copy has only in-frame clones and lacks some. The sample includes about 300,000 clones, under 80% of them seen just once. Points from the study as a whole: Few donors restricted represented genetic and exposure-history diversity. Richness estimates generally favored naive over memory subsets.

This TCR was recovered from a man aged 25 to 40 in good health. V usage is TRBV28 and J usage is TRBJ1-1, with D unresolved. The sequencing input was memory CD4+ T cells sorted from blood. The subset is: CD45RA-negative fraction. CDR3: CASSLRETEAFF. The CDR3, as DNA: TGTGCCAGCAGTTTAAGGGAAACTGAAGCTTTCTTT.